The 22 T cell receptor beta chains below come from one sample, sequenced in a study of regulatory T cells in long-lasting Graves disease. Relying on iRepertoire HTBI primers and Arm-PCR of CDR3 regions, the team built TCR beta libraries. In TCRdb, the multiplex PCR reads were re-called with MiXCR into one record per CDR3 protein. This table holds more than 450,000 distinct CDR3 sequences, around 13% found once. Specified time point: newly diagnosed GD, antithyroid drugs for less than 3 months. Researchers made the TCR library from RNA that was extracted from PBMCs. This sample also appeared in a second study, on T cells in Graves' hyperthyroidism and ophthalmopathy.

Sequences were derived from peripheral blood mononuclear cells (PBMCs), sampled at new diagnosis, from a patient treated with antithyroid drugs. The source of these receptors is a woman aged 25 to 39 with Graves disease.

The rearrangement links TRBV11-2 to TRBJ1-1, with D maybe TRBD1 (5 bases). Per germline, CDR1 SGHAT and CDR2 FQNNGV. The CDR3 totals 13 residues. V dropped 5 bases and J dropped 4 bases, with 11 bases sitting between them. CDR3 in DNA: TGTGCCAGCAGCCGGGACCGGACCACTGAAGCTTTCTTT. Translating it yields CASSRDRTTEAFF.

This clonotype was recorded at least ten times. The genes are TRBV13 and TRBJ2-1; TRBD2 agrees at 7 bases. Germline assignment: CDR1 PRHDT and CDR2 FYEKMQ (reference sequence). The J segment lost 5 bases and the V segment lost 7 bases, leaving 11 bases of the junction unmatched. This CDR3 has 15 residues. As DNA, the CDR3 is TGTGCCAGCACCCCCCCGCTAGCGGAAGACAATGAGCAGTTCTTC. Amino acid sequence: CASTPPLAEDNEQFF.

This clonotype was seen at least ten times. The genes are TRBV2 and TRBJ1-1; a possible D gene is TRBD1 (6 bases). The CDR3 is made up of 15 amino acids. V shed 6 bases and J shed 2 bases, with 16 bases lying between them. CDR1 and CDR2 from the germline V gene are SNHLY and FYNNEI. The CDR3 protein is CASSLPRGANTEAFF. DNA for the CDR3: TGTGCCAGCAGCCTCCCGAGGGGGGCTAACACTGAAGCTTTCTTT.

The CDR3 sequence: CASSPQGSGAFF. CDR3 sequence (DNA): TGTGCCAGTAGTCCACAGGGGAGTGGGGCTTTCTTT. The V gene is TRBV19, the J gene TRBJ1-1, with 7 bases aligning to TRBD1. The germline V gene has CDR1 LNHDA and CDR2 SQIVND (reference sequence). This CDR3 spans 12 amino acids. The trim removed 5 bases at V and 11 bases at J, leaving 8 bases unmatched.

The chain joins TRBV6-1 to TRBJ2-2; 7 bases map to TRBD1. Germline V gene data show CDR1 as MNHNS and CDR2 as SASEGT. Losses at the gene ends were 2 bases for V and 2 bases for J; bases not matched to a gene: 5. There are 16 residues in the CDR3. The CDR3 is CASSERGQRNTGELFF. DNA for the CDR3: TGTGCCAGCAGTGAAAGGGGGCAGAGAAACACCGGGGAGCTGTTTTTT.

This clonotype came up many times. J is TRBJ2-7 and V is TRBV6-5; no reliable D call. The CDR3 is made up of 13 amino acids. CDR1 is MNHEY, CDR2 SVGAGI, per germline. Trimming left V 2 bases short and J 7 bases short, with 12 bases between. CDR3 DNA: TGTGCCAGCAGTTACACTCGGACGGAAGAGCAGTACTTC. This gives the protein CASSYTRTEEQYF.

At least ten counts were recorded for this clonotype. V gene TRBV6-1 combines with J gene TRBJ2-1; D uncertain. V dropped 5 bases and J dropped 6 bases, with 11 bases sitting between them. CDR1 and CDR2 from the germline V gene are MNHNS and SASEGT. The CDR3 has 13 residues. CDR3 sequence reads: CASSRATVNEQFF. In DNA form, the CDR3 reads TGTGCCAGCAGTCGGGCGACTGTCAATGAGCAGTTCTTC.

This clonotype was counted many times. The chain carries TRBV27 and TRBJ1-1, with D perhaps TRBD1 (5 bases). CDR3 length: 15 amino acids. CDR1 is MNHEY, CDR2 SMNVEV, per germline (reference sequence). With 3 bases removed from V and 7 bases from J, the gap between germline ends came to 18 bases. Written as DNA, the CDR3 is TGTGCCAGCAGTTTTGGGGGAGGGATGGACCTTGAAGCTTTCTTT. Its translation: CASSFGGGMDLEAFF.

This chain connects TRBV30 to TRBJ1-1; 9 bases are shared with TRBD1. V lost 2 bases and J lost 8; bases outside the gene matches: 3. Germline V CDR1 and CDR2: GTSNPN, SVGIG (reference sequence). The CDR3 loop spans 12 amino acids. CDR3 sequence: CAWSPDRGEAFF. The CDR3 bases are TGTGCCTGGAGTCCTGACAGGGGGGAAGCTTTCTTT. Combining the CDR3 with reference TRBV30 and TRBJ1-1 gives the whole variable domain SQTIHQWPATLVQPVGSPLSLECTVEGTSNPNLYWYRQAAGRGLQLLFYSVGIGQISSEVPQNLSASRPQDRQFILSSKKLLLSDSGFYLCAWSPDRGEAFFGQGTRLTVV.

With regard to this clonotype: A read error likely explains this, since a far larger clone differs by one base. This rearrangement joins TRBV6-2 or TRBV6-3 to TRBJ2-2, with TRBD1 identical over 8 bases. Germline trimming cut 6 bases from V and 6 bases from J; bases unmatched to any gene: 3. Germline values: CDR1 MNHEY, CDR2 SVGEGT. CDR3 size: 13 residues. This CDR3 reads CASRETGAGELFF. The DNA for the CDR3 is TGTGCCAGCAGGGAGACAGGGGCCGGGGAGCTGTTTTTT.

On this clonotype itself: It is likely a read error, because the conserved phenylalanine at the end of the CDR3 is missing. Because the CDR3's place on the DNA is in doubt, the DNA is left out and the CDR3 is given as listed by TCRdb. The genes are TRBV28 and TRBJ2-7; the table's D call TRBD2 went unverified against the DNA. The CDR3 spans 9 residues, counting both ends. Germline loops: CDR1 MDHEN, CDR2 SYDVKM. The CDR3 sequence: CASSPDPAG.

Only a few counts were recorded for this clonotype. In DNA, the CDR3 is TGTGCCAGCCCCGCAGCGGGAGCCATTGAGCAGTTCTTC. This encodes CASPAAGAIEQFF. This chain links TRBV6-2 or TRBV6-3 with TRBJ2-1, with 8 bases that match TRBD2. CDR3 size: 13 residues. The ends lost 8 bases at V and 9 bases at J; junction bases unmatched: 9. In germline, CDR1 is MNHEY, CDR2 SVGEGT.

This clonotype was detected ten times or more. The genes are TRBV18 and TRBJ2-1; TRBD1 agrees at 9 bases. CDR1 KGHSH and CDR2 LQKENI come from the germline V gene. The junction had 12 bases not matched to a gene; V was cut back by 2 bases and J by 7 bases. The CDR3 spans 17 residues. CDR3: CASSPIPPGQGRNEQFF. Here the CDR3 DNA reads TGTGCCAGCTCACCAATACCTCCGGGACAGGGACGGAATGAGCAGTTCTTC.

The sample holds a few counts of this clonotype. CDR3 sequence (DNA): TGTGCCAGTAGGGAGGGCAACACAGATACGCAGTATTTT. Translation gives CASREGNTDTQYF. The V call is TRBV19, the J call TRBJ2-3; maybe TRBD2 (6 bases). This CDR3 has 13 residues. Germline V gene sequence: CDR1 LNHDA, CDR2 SQIVND (reference sequence). Trimming removed 6 bases at V and 2 bases at J, with 9 bases between.

This clonotype showed up many times. The chain has TRBV28 and TRBJ2-7; perhaps TRBD2 as D (6 bases). V dropped 7 bases and J dropped 2 bases, with 12 bases sitting between them. Germline V CDR1 and CDR2: MDHEN, SYDVKM. The CDR3 is 13 residues long. The CDR3 DNA is TGTGCCAGCACCCGGAGGGGAACCTACGAGCAGTACTTC. It yields the protein CASTRRGTYEQYF.

The CDR3 DNA sequence: TGTGCCAGCAGCCCGACCGGGACTAGCGGGAAGATAGCCAAAAACATTCAGTACTTC. Its translation: CASSPTGTSGKIAKNIQYF. V gene TRBV9 combines with J gene TRBJ2-4; 13 bases fit TRBD2. Germline values: CDR1 SGDLS, CDR2 YYNGEE. The CDR3 spans 19 residues. The V segment lost 4 bases and the J segment 0 bases; nucleotides outside the gene matches: 10.

This clonotype was counted at least ten times. The rearrangement joins TRBV7-2 to TRBJ2-5; 8 bases are a match to TRBD2. V shed 3 bases and J 5 bases; nucleotides not matched to a gene: 5. The germline V gene encodes CDR1 SGHTA and CDR2 FQGNSA. This CDR3 is 14 amino acids long. In DNA form, the CDR3 reads TGTGCCAGCAGCTTTAATAGCGGGATTGAGACCCAGTACTTC. Its protein is CASSFNSGIETQYF.

This clonotype was seen only once. V usage is TRBV7-2 and J usage is TRBJ2-2; D perhaps matches TRBD1 (7 bases). This CDR3 region has 18 residues. Trimming shortened V by 4 bases and J by 3 bases, and 21 bases separated the two germline ends. CDR1 is SGHTA and CDR2 is FQGNSA in the germline V gene. The CDR3 region has the DNA TGTGCCAGCAGCTCCGGGGCAGGGGGGTGGTGGGACACCGGGGAGCTGTTTTTT. Translating it yields CASSSGAGGWWDTGELFF.

In its sample, this clonotype was seen a few times. The CDR3 protein is CASSFSSGTSGGYTF. The CDR3 coding sequence is TGTGCCAGCAGTTTCTCCTCCGGGACATCTGGTGGCTACACCTTC. The rearrangement joins TRBV25-1 to TRBJ1-2; a possible D gene is TRBD1 (6 bases). In germline, CDR1 is MGHDK, CDR2 SYGVNS. This CDR3 region has 15 residues. The V and J ends lost 5 bases and 7 bases respectively, with 20 bases between them.

There are many counts of this clonotype. V is TRBV7-9 and J is TRBJ2-7, with 10 bases aligning to TRBD2. J lost 2 bases, V lost 8 bases, and 15 bases had no gene match. CDR3 size: 17 residues. From germline, CDR1 is SEHNR and CDR2 FQNEAQ (reference sequence). For the CDR3, the DNA is TGTGCCAGCGGGCTAGCGGGAGTGGGCAGGAGTCCCTACGAGCAGTACTTC. Translated: CASGLAGVGRSPYEQYF.

This clonotype was seen ten or more times. The rearrangement links TRBV6-5 to TRBJ1-5; D is uncertain. The CDR3 sequence is 14 residues long. CDR1 and CDR2 (germline): MNHEY, SVGAGI. Trimming stripped 2 bases from V and 0 bases from J, with 5 bases between. Here the CDR3 reads CASSYQYSNQPQHF. DNA for the CDR3: TGTGCCAGCAGTTACCAGTATAGCAATCAGCCCCAGCATTTT.

The chain is built from TRBV18 and TRBJ2-1, with D tentatively TRBD2 (5 bases). Trimming took 2 bases from V and 10 from J, leaving 6 bases between them. CDR1 is KGHSH and CDR2 is LQKENI in the germline V gene. This CDR3 has 11 residues. The CDR3 nucleotides read TGTGCCAGCTCACCAACGGGGGAGCAGTTCTTC. This gives the protein CASSPTGEQFF.